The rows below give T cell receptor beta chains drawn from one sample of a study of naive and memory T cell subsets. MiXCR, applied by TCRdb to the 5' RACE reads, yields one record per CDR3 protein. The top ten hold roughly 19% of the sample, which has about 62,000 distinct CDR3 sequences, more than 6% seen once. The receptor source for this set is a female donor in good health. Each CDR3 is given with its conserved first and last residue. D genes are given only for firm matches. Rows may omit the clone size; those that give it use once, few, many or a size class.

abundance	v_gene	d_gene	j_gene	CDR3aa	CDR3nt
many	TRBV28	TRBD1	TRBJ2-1	CASKLSWGQTYNEQFF	TGTGCCAGCAAACTCTCGTGGGGACAGACCTACAATGAGCAGTTCTTC
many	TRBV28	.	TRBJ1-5	CASRDGGFWNQPQHF	TGTGCCAGCAGGGACGGCGGATTTTGGAATCAGCCCCAGCATTTT
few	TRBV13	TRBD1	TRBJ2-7	CASGPGQAHEQYF	TGTGCCAGCGGGCCGGGACAGGCCCACGAGCAGTACTTC
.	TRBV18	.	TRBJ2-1	CASSPPVVRSKGGEGNEQFF	TGTGCCAGCTCACCACCGGTCGTCCGATCAAAAGGCGGTGAGGGTAATGAGCAGTTCTTC
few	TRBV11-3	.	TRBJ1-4	CASSRRYATNEKLFF	TGTGCCAGCAGCCGCCGGTATGCAACTAATGAAAAACTGTTTTTT
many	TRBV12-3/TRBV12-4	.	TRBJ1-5	CASSLMTYQPQHF	TGTGCCAGCAGTTTAATGACGTATCAGCCCCAGCATTTT
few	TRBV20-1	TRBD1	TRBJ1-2	CSASGQGRDYGYTF	TGCAGTGCTAGTGGACAGGGTAGAGACTATGGCTACACCTTC
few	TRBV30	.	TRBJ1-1	CAWSVQGPTEAFF	TGTGCCTGGAGTGTACAAGGACCCACTGAAGCTTTCTTT
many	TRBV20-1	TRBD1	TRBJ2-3	CSAKGATGFSTDTQYF	TGCAGTGCTAAGGGGGCAACGGGTTTTAGCACAGATACGCAGTATTTT
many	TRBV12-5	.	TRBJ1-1	CASGLDNEGHLNTEAFF	TGTGCTAGTGGTTTGGATAACGAAGGACACTTGAACACTGAAGCTTTCTTT
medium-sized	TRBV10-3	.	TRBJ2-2	CAISESSNTGELFF	TGTGCCATCAGTGAGTCTTCGAACACCGGGGAGCTGTTTTTT